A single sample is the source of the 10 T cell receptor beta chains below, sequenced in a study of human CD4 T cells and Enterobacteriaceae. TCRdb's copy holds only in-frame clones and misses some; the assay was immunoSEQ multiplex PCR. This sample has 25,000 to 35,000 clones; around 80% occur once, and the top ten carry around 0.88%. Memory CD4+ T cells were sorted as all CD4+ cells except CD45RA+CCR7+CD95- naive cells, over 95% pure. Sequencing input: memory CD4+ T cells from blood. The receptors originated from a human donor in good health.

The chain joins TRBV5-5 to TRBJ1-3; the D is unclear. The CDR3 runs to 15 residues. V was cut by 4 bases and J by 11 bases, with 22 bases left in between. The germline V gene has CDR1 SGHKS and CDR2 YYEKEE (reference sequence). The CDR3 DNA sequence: TGTGCCAGCAGCCGCATAGTCGACCTCGTTTACGCCATATATTTT. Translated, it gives CASSRIVDLVYAIYF.

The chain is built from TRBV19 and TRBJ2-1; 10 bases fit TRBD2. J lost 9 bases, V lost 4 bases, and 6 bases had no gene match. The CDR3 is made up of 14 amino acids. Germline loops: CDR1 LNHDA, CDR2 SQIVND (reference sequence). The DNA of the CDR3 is TGTGCCAGTAGTAAAGCGGGAGGGCCGGGTGAGCAGTTCTTC. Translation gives CASSKAGGPGEQFF.

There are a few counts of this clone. CDR3 amino acids: CASTAGTSGPYNEQFF. DNA for the CDR3: TGTGCCAGCACCGCCGGGACTAGCGGTCCCTACAATGAGCAGTTCTTC. The V call is TRBV4-2, the J call TRBJ2-1; 11 positions agree with TRBD2. Per the germline V gene, CDR1 is LGHNA and CDR2 is YNFKEQ. CDR3 length: 16 amino acids. V was clipped by 7 bases and J by 2 bases; unmatched bases: 7.

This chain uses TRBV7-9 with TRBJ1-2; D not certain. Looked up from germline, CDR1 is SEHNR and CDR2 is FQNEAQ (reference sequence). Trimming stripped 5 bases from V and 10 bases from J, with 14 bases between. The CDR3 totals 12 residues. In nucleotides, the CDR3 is TGTGCCAGCAGCCCTTCGGACGCGTTCTACACCTTC. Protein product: CASSPSDAFYTF.

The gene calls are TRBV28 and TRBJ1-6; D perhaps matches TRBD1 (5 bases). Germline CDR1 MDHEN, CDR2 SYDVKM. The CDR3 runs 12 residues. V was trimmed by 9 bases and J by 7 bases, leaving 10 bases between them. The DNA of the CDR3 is TGTGCCAGTGGGACTTCCAATTCACCCCTCCACTTT. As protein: CASGTSNSPLHF. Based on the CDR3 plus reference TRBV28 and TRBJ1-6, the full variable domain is DVKVTQSSRYLVKRTGEKVFLECVQDMDHENMFWYRQDPGLGLRLIYFSYDVKMKEKGDIPEGYSVSREKKERFSLILESASTNQTSMYLCASGTSNSPLHFGNGTRLTVT.

This CDR3 is CASRIGDYEQYF. The DNA for the CDR3 is TGTGCCAGCAGGATTGGGGACTACGAGCAGTACTTC. This chain connects TRBV6-1 to TRBJ2-7; D ambiguous. This CDR3 has 12 amino acids. CDR1 and CDR2 from the germline V gene are MNHNS and SASEGT. Trimming removed 6 bases from V and 3 bases from J, with 9 bases in between.

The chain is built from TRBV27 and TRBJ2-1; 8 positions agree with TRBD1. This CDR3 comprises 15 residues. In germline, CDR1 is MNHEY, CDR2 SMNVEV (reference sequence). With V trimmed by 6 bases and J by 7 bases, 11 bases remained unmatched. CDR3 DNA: TGTGCCAGCAGGTCTTCCAGGGGGCGAAGGAATGAGCAGTTCTTC. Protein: CASRSSRGRRNEQFF.

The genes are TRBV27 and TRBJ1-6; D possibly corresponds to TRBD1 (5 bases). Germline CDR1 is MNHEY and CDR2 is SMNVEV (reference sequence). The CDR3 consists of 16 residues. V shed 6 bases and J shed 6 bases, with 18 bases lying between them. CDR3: CASSVKPPGSNSPLHF. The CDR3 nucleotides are TGTGCCAGCAGCGTAAAACCACCAGGGTCTAATTCACCCCTCCACTTT.

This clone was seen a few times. The CDR3 here is CASSYSREFSGNTIYF. The CDR3 region has the DNA TGTGCCAGCAGTTACTCGAGGGAATTTTCTGGAAACACCATATATTTT. The rearrangement joins TRBV6-5 to TRBJ1-3; D unresolved. This CDR3 is 16 amino acids long. The V gene's germline CDR1 is MNHEY and CDR2 SVGAGI. The germline V and J ends were trimmed by 0 bases and 1 base, with 10 bases remaining between them.

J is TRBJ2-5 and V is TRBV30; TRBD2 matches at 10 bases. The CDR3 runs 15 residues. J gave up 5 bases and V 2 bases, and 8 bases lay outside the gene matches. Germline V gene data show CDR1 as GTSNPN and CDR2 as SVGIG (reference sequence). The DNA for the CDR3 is TGTGCCTGGAGTCTAATTAGCGGGGGGAGGGAGACCCAGTACTTC. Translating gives CAWSLISGGRETQYF. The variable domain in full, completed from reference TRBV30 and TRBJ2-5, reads SQTIHQWPATLVQPVGSPLSLECTVEGTSNPNLYWYRQAAGRGLQLLFYSVGIGQISSEVPQNLSASRPQDRQFILSSKKLLLSDSGFYLCAWSLISGGRETQYFGPGTRLLVL.